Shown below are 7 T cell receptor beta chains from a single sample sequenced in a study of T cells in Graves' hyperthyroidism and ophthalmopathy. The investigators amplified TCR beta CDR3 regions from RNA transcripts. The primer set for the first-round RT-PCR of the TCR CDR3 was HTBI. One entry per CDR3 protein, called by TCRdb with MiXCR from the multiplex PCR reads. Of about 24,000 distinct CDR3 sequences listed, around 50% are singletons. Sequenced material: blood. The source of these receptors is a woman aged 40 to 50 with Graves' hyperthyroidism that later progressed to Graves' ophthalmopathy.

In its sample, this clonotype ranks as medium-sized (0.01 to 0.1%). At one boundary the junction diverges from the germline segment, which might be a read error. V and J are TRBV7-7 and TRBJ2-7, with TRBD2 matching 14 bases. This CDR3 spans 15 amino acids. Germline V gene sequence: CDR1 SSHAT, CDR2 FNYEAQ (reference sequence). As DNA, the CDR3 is TGTGCTAGCAGTTCGGGACTAGCGGGAGTCGACGAGCAGTACTTC. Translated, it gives CASSSGLAGVDEQYF.

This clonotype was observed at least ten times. The CDR3 nucleotides are TGTGCCAGTAGTACCGGGACTGGACGACAGGGTTTGAATCCTGAAGCTTTCTTT. Encoded protein: CASSTGTGRQGLNPEAFF. This chain links TRBV19 with TRBJ1-1; TRBD1 matches at 7 bases. Germline values: CDR1 LNHDA, CDR2 SQIVND (reference sequence). The CDR3 runs to 18 residues. V dropped 4 bases and J dropped 6; count of bases not matched to a gene: 20.

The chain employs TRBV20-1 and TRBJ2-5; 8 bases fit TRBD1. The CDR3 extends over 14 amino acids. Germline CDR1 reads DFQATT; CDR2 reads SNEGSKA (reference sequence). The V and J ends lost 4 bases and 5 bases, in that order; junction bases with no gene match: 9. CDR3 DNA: TGCAGTGCTAATCGAGCAGGGGGCTGGGAGACCCAGTACTTC. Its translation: CSANRAGGWETQYF.

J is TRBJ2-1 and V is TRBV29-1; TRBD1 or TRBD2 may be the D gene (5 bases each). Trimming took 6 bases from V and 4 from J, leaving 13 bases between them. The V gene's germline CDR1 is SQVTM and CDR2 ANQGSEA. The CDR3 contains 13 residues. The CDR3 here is CSVGDAPYNEQFF. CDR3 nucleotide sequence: TGCAGCGTAGGGGACGCTCCATACAATGAGCAGTTCTTC.

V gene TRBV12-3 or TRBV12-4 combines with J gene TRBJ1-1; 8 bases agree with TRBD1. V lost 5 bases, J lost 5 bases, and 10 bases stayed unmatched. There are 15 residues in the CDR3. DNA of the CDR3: TGTGCCAGCAGTAAATCTCAGGGGGCGCGGACTGAAGCTTTCTTT. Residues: CASSKSQGARTEAFF.

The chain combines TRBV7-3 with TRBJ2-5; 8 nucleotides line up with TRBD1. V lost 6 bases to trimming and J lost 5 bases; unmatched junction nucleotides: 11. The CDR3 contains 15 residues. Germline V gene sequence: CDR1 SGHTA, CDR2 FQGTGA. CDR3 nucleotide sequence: TGTGCCAGCAGACAAGACAGGGGTCCTCAGGAGACCCAGTACTTC. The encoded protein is CASRQDRGPQETQYF.

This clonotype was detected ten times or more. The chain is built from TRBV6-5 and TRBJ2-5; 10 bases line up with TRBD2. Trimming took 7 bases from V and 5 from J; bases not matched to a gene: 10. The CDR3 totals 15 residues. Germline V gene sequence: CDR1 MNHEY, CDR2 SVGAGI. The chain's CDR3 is CASTLQAGGPETQYF. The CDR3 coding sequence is TGTGCCAGCACCCTACAAGCGGGAGGGCCGGAGACCCAGTACTTC.